One sample yielded the 24 T cell receptor beta chains listed below, sequenced in a study of T-cell reconstitution after alpha-beta-depleted transplantation in children. Preparation of the TCRbeta library was carried out with unique molecular identifiers. One entry per CDR3 protein, called by TCRdb with MiXCR from the PCR reads. Found here are about 240,000 distinct CDR3 sequences, about a quarter of them singletons; the top ten hold roughly 2.7%. Specimen: PBMCs, collected before TCRalphabeta/CD19-depleted stem cell transplant. Receptors were obtained from a girl aged 2-10 years with Fanconi anemia, due to receive a stem cell transplant.

The rearrangement uses TRBV20-1 and TRBJ2-3, with TRBD2 matching over 8 bases. V trimming: 5 bases; J trimming: 0 bases; junction bases outside the gene matches: 4. Germline V gene lookup returns CDR1 DFQATT and CDR2 SNEGSKA (reference sequence). The CDR3 runs to 14 residues. CDR3 region: CSALAGPSTDTQYF. The DNA for the CDR3 is TGCAGTGCTCTAGCGGGTCCTAGCACAGATACGCAGTATTTT.

The rearrangement links TRBV5-1 to TRBJ2-1; D is perhaps TRBD2 (6 bases). The CDR3 covers 16 residues. V was cut by 3 bases and J by 3 bases, with 16 bases left in between. CDR1 and CDR2 from the germline V gene are SGHRS and YFSETQ. CDR3 nucleotide sequence: TGCGCCAGCAGCTCGGGTACGGGAGTCGTCTACAATGAGCAGTTCTTC. Its translation is CASSSGTGVVYNEQFF.

The chain combines TRBV30 with TRBJ2-1, with D unresolved. Germline CDR1 reads GTSNPN; CDR2 reads SVGIG (reference sequence). V gave up 0 bases and J gave up 6 bases, with 15 bases separating them. This CDR3 is built from 15 residues. CDR3 bases: TGTGCCTGGAGTGTACGAAGCTTTCCGGGCAATGAGCAGTTCTTC. Translated, it gives CAWSVRSFPGNEQFF.

This clonotype has at least ten counts. V and J are TRBV4-2 and TRBJ2-7; 10 positions match TRBD1. CDR3 size: 18 residues. J was trimmed by 2 bases and V by 2 bases; bases with no gene match: 12. Germline-derived CDR1 and CDR2 are LGHNA and YNFKEQ. Here the CDR3 reads CASSQRETGTGETYEQYF. The CDR3, as DNA: TGTGCCAGCAGCCAAAGGGAGACCGGGACAGGGGAGACCTACGAGCAGTACTTC.

This clonotype is a singleton in its sample. The conserved closing phenylalanine or tryptophan is absent in this CDR3, likely reflecting a read error. The chain links TRBV20-1 to TRBJ1-2, with no clear D. Germline-derived CDR1 and CDR2 are DFQATT and SNEGSKA (reference sequence). The CDR3 totals 12 residues. The V gene lost 6 bases and the J gene lost 7 bases, with 15 bases spanning the gap. In DNA, the CDR3 is TGCAGTGCCCACGCCTTGATGGGTGGCTACACCTTA. This encodes CSAHALMGGYTL.

J is TRBJ2-5 and V is TRBV5-1, with D hard to call. The germline V gene encodes CDR1 SGHRS and CDR2 YFSETQ. The CDR3 consists of 12 residues. The ends were cut back, 8 bases at V and 1 base at J, with 9 bases in the middle. CDR3 in amino acids: CARGSAQETQYF. DNA for the CDR3: TGCGCCAGGGGCTCCGCCCAAGAGACCCAGTACTTC.

This clonotype appeared many times. The genes are TRBV12-3 or TRBV12-4 and TRBJ2-1; TRBD2 matches 8 bases. V gave up 3 bases and J gave up 7 bases; unmatched junction bases: 11. The CDR3 extends over 16 amino acids. The CDR3 region is CASSFLRTGGVNEQFF. DNA of the CDR3: TGTGCCAGCAGTTTTTTGAGAACGGGAGGGGTGAATGAGCAGTTCTTC.

The J gene is TRBJ2-5, the V gene TRBV24-1, with TRBD2 as a possible D gene (5 bases). In germline, CDR1 is KGHDR, CDR2 SFDVKD. V lost 6 bases, J lost 1 base, and 17 bases lay in between. The CDR3 runs to 16 residues. CDR3 DNA sequence: TGTGCCACCAGTCGGAATTCCGGACTGCCCCAAGAGACCCAGTACTTC. Its translation is CATSRNSGLPQETQYF.

This clonotype was detected ten times or more. The chain couples TRBV12-3 or TRBV12-4 to TRBJ2-1; unclear D gene. The CDR3 spans 18 residues. V was trimmed by 1 base and J by 3 bases, leaving 19 bases between them. CDR3 amino acids: CASSLVVQPNPLYNEQFF. CDR3 nucleotides: TGTGCCAGCAGTTTAGTCGTACAGCCCAATCCACTCTACAATGAGCAGTTCTTC.

This clonotype was observed at least ten times. V and J are TRBV29-1 and TRBJ2-3; D is tentatively TRBD1 or TRBD2 (5 bases each). V was pared by 4 bases and J by 2 bases, with 7 bases between. CDR1 SQVTM and CDR2 ANQGSEA come from the germline V gene. This CDR3 is 12 amino acids long. CDR3 sequence (DNA): TGCAGCGTTGGGGGGACCACAGATACGCAGTATTTT. The encoded protein is CSVGGTTDTQYF.

In its sample, this clonotype was seen a few times. The J gene is TRBJ1-1, the V gene TRBV6-5, with 7 bases fitting TRBD1. This CDR3 has 13 residues. Germline CDR1 reads MNHEY; CDR2 reads SVGAGI. V was pared by 2 bases and J by 5 bases, with 2 bases of the junction left unmatched. The CDR3 coding sequence is TGTGCCAGCAGTTACGGCAGGGGGACTGAAGCTTTCTTT. Its protein is CASSYGRGTEAFF.

The chain employs TRBV20-1 and TRBJ2-7; no clear D gene. V lost 5 bases to trimming and J lost 0 bases, with 11 bases between them. The CDR3 runs to 13 residues. CDR1 and CDR2 from the germline V gene are DFQATT and SNEGSKA (reference sequence). CDR3: CSADRTVSYEQYF. CDR3 nucleotides: TGCAGTGCTGACCGGACGGTCTCCTACGAGCAGTACTTC.

The genes are TRBV4-1 and TRBJ2-7; 9 bases align to TRBD2. The CDR3 runs to 16 residues. Germline V gives CDR1 MGHRA, CDR2 YSYEKL. The trim removed 3 bases at V and 2 bases at J, leaving 8 bases unmatched. In DNA form, the CDR3 reads TGCGCCAGCAGCCAGGTTGGCGGCGGGAGGGCCTACGAGCAGTACTTC. It specifies CASSQVGGGRAYEQYF.

This clonotype was seen at least ten times. The chain joins TRBV20-1 to TRBJ1-5, with D unresolved. V lost 3 bases and J 4 bases, leaving 10 bases between the germline ends. CDR3 length: 13 amino acids. The germline V gene has CDR1 DFQATT and CDR2 SNEGSKA (reference sequence). The CDR3: CSASRSLNQPQHF. DNA of the CDR3: TGCAGTGCTAGTCGATCCCTTAATCAGCCCCAGCATTTT.

The chain combines TRBV10-1 with TRBJ2-2; no clear D gene. V was trimmed by 4 bases and J by 4 bases, leaving 16 bases between them. Germline CDR1 WNHNN, CDR2 SYGVQD (reference sequence). There are 16 residues in the CDR3. CDR3 in amino acids: CASSVGRLDGTGELFF. CDR3 nucleotides: TGCGCCAGCAGTGTAGGGCGCCTCGATGGCACCGGGGAGCTGTTTTTT.

This clonotype was recorded at least ten times. The chain has TRBV20-1 and TRBJ1-5; 9 bases line up with TRBD1. CDR3 length equals 14 residues. Unmatched junction bases numbered 4, after V lost 3 bases and J lost 4 bases. Per the germline V gene, CDR1 is DFQATT and CDR2 is SNEGSKA (reference sequence). The CDR3 DNA sequence: TGCAGTGCTAGTAAGACAGGGGGAAATCAGCCCCAGCATTTT. It yields the protein CSASKTGGNQPQHF.

This clonotype was counted at least ten times. The gene calls are TRBV12-3 or TRBV12-4 and TRBJ2-7; 11 bases align to TRBD1. CDR3 length: 16 residues. The V segment lost 3 bases and the J segment 4 bases; nucleotides outside the gene matches: 8. The CDR3 loop is CASSFSSGTGGYEQYF. The CDR3 DNA sequence: TGTGCCAGCAGTTTCTCTAGCGGGACAGGGGGGTACGAGCAGTACTTC.

This clonotype was found a few times. The V and J genes are TRBV28 and TRBJ1-2; D not resolved. CDR3 size: 11 residues. Germline CDR1 and CDR2: MDHEN and SYDVKM. V was shortened by 10 bases and J by 8 bases, with 14 bases between the two germline ends. CDR3 residues: CATAYFGGYTF. As DNA, the CDR3 is TGTGCCACGGCTTACTTTGGGGGCTACACCTTC.

The sample holds many counts of this clonotype. This rearrangement joins TRBV29-1 to TRBJ1-2; D is possibly TRBD1 (6 bases). The CDR3 extends over 11 amino acids. V was cut by 3 bases and J by 4 bases, with 6 bases left in between. The germline V gene encodes CDR1 SQVTM and CDR2 ANQGSEA. The CDR3 DNA reads as TGCAGCGTTGACAGGGGCTATGGCTACACCTTC. It translates to CSVDRGYGYTF.

This clonotype was detected many times. The chain carries TRBV7-2 and TRBJ2-3, with 7 bases fitting TRBD1. The CDR3 extends over 16 amino acids. Germline V gene sequence: CDR1 SGHTA, CDR2 FQGNSA. V lost 4 bases and J lost 2; bases outside the gene matches: 9. CDR3 DNA sequence: TGTGCCAGCAGCTCCGCAGGGGGAGCATACACAGATACGCAGTATTTT. Translated: CASSSAGGAYTDTQYF. The variable domain in full, with the rest retrieved from reference TRBV7-2 and TRBJ2-3, is GAGVSQSPSNKVTEKGKDVELRCDPISGHTALYWYRQSLGQGLEFLIYFQGNSAPDKSGLPSDRFSAERTGGSVSTLTIQRTQQEDSAVYLCASSSAGGAYTDTQYFGPGTRLTVL.

The V and J genes are TRBV7-6 and TRBJ2-1; 15 bases are a match to TRBD2. From germline, CDR1 is SGHVS and CDR2 FNYEAQ. The CDR3 covers 21 residues. V was pared by 3 bases and J by 2 bases, with 14 bases of the junction left unmatched. The CDR3 loop is CASSFHATGWTSGRAYNEQFF. DNA for the CDR3: TGTGCCAGCAGCTTCCACGCGACAGGGTGGACTAGCGGGAGGGCCTACAATGAGCAGTTCTTC.

V and J are TRBV5-1 and TRBJ2-1; 7 nucleotides line up with TRBD1. Germline CDR1 SGHRS, CDR2 YFSETQ. The CDR3 is 15 amino acids. The junction had 4 bases not matched to a gene; V was cut back by 4 bases and J by 0 bases. CDR3 coding DNA: TGCGCCAGCAGCAGGACAGGCAACTCCTACAATGAGCAGTTCTTC. Its translation: CASSRTGNSYNEQFF.

There are a few counts of this clonotype. The chain joins TRBV18 to TRBJ1-2; D is undetermined. The V and J ends lost 5 bases and 9 bases respectively, with 10 bases between them. The CDR3 consists of 11 residues. From germline, CDR1 is KGHSH and CDR2 LQKENI. CDR3 residues: CASSGDGCYTF. CDR3 nucleotide sequence: TGTGCCAGCTCAGGGGATGGATGCTACACCTTC.

The chain combines TRBV10-3 with TRBJ2-1; 16 bases are a match to TRBD2. The CDR3 length is 21 residues. Germline V lookup: CDR1 ENHRY, CDR2 SYGVKD. The V segment lost 2 bases and the J segment 0 bases; nucleotides outside the gene matches: 10. In DNA, the CDR3 is TGTGCCATCAGTGAGGGACCGGGACTAGCGGGGGGGAGGAGCTCCTACAATGAGCAGTTCTTC. It is translated as CAISEGPGLAGGRSSYNEQFF.